This T cell receptor beta chain was sequenced in a study of T cells in Graves' hyperthyroidism and ophthalmopathy. For this clonotype: Its antigen remains unknown.

General observations from the study: The model anticipated ophthalmopathy a median about 7 months pre-onset. Stable hyperthyroidism was told apart from ophthalmopathy by a model built on 13 V-J features. Blood shared most expanded thyroid clonotypes above 0.001.

V trimming: 6 bases; J trimming: 5 bases; junction bases outside the gene matches: 10. The germline CDR1 and CDR2 sequences are SGHTA and FQGTGA. CDR3 length equals 15 residues. Researchers amplified the TCR beta CDR3 regions from RNA transcripts. Carried out on the TCR CDR3, a first-round RT-PCR used the HTBI primer set. One entry per CDR3 protein results from TCRdb running MiXCR on the multiplex PCR reads. Of 600,000 or so distinct CDR3 sequences in the sample, approximately 15% were seen once. The source of this sequence is a woman between 18 and 30 years old with Graves' ophthalmopathy. The V and J genes are TRBV7-3 and TRBJ2-5, with TRBD2 matching 9 bases. Sequenced material: blood. CDR3 DNA: TGTGCCAGCAGTCCGGAGGGACTAGCTCGGGAGACCCAGTACTTC. Protein: CASSPEGLARETQYF.